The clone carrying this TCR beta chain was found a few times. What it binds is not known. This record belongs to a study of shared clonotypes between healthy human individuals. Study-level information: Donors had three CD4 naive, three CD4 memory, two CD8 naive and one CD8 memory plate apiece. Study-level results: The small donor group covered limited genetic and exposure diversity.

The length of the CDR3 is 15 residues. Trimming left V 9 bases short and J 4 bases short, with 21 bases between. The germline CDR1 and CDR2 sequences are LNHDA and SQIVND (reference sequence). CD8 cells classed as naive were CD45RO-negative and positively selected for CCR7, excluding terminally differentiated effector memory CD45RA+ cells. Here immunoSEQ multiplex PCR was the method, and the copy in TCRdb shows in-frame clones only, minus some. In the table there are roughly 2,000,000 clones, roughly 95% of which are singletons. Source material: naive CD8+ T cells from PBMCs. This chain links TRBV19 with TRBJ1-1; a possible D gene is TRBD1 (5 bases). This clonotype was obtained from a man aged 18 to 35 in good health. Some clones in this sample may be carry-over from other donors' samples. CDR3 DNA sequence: TGTGCCAGCTGCTTTTCCAGGGAGGGGAGCACTGAAGCTTTCTTT. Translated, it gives CASCFSREGSTEAFF. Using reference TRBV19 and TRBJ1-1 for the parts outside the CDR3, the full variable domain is DGGITQSPKYLFRKEGQNVTLSCEQNLNHDAMYWYRQDPGQGLRLIYYSQIVNDFQKGDIAEGYSVSREKKESFPLTVTSAQKNPTAFYLCASCFSREGSTEAFFGQGTRLTVV.